The clone carrying this TCR beta chain was recorded many times. Construction of the TCRbeta library involved unique molecular identifiers. TCRdb re-called the PCR reads with MiXCR, one entry per CDR3 protein. Among 200,000 to 250,000 distinct CDR3 sequences listed, 9.5% to 13% were seen once. These data originate in a study of T-cell reconstitution after alpha-beta-depleted transplantation in children. The sample here was PBMCs, taken before TCRalphabeta/CD19-depleted stem cell transplant. This receptor was taken from a child younger than two with acute myeloid leukemia, due to receive a stem cell transplant.

The CDR3 DNA reads as TGTGCCAGCAGCCCCCCCGGGACAGGAGGCACTGAAGCTTTCTTT. It specifies CASSPPGTGGTEAFF. This chain links TRBV11-2 with TRBJ1-1, with 8 positions matching TRBD1. The trim removed 5 bases at V and 4 bases at J, leaving 9 bases unmatched. CDR3 length: 15 amino acids. Looked up from germline, CDR1 is SGHAT and CDR2 is FQNNGV.